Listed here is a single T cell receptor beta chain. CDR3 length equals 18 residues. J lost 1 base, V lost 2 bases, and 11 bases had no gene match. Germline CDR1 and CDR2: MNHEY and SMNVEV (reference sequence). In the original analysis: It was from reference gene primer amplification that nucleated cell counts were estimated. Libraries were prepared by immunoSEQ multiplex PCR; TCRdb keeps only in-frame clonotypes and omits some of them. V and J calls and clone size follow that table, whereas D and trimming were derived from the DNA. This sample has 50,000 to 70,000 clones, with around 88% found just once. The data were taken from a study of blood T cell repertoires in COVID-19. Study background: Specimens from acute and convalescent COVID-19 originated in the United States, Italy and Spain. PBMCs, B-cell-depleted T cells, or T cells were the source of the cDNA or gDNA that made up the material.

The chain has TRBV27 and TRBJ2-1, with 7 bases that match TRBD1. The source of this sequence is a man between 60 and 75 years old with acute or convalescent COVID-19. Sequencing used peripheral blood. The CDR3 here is CASSLRGPRTVSYNEQFF. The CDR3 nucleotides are TGTGCCAGCAGTTTAAGGGGGCCACGGACAGTTTCCTACAATGAGCAGTTCTTC.